This T cell receptor (beta chain) was identified in a study of cytomegalovirus exposure and HLA in healthy donors. The germline CDR1 and CDR2 sequences are SQVTM and ANQGSEA. The V end was cut by 0 bases, the J end by 3 bases, with 6 bases between. The CDR3 runs to 12 residues. The table lists this clone with a few counts. 60 Vbeta and 13 Jbeta primers were used in PCR. Only in-frame clones appear in the TCRdb table, and some are missing; sequencing was by immunoSEQ multiplex PCR. The sample records 150,000 or so clones, roughly 80% being singletons. The chain carries TRBV29-1 and TRBJ2-7; D uncertain. This sequence originates from a woman between 40 and 55 years old in good health and CMV-seropositive. Sequencing input: PBMCs. CDR3 protein: CSVEDHIYEQYF. Here the CDR3 DNA reads TGCAGCGTTGAAGATCACATCTACGAGCAGTACTTC.